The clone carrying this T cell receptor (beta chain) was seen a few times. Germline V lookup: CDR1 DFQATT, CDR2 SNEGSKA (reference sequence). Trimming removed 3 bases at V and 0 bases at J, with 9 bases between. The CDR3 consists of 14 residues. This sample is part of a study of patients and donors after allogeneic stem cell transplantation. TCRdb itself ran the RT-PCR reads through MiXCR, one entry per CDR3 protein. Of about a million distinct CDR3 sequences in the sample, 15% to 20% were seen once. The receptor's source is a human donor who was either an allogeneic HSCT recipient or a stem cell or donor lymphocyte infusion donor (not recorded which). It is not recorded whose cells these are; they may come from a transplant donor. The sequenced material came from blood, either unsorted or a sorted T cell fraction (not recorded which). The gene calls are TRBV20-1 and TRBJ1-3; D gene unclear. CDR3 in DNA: TGCAGTGCTAGTATGAGGGACTCTGGAAACACCATATATTTT. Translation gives CSASMRDSGNTIYF.